The sequence of this T cell receptor (beta chain) was determined in a study of T cells in Graves' hyperthyroidism and ophthalmopathy. Study-wide results and caveats: The majority of expanded thyroid clonotypes above 0.001 also appeared in blood.

Amplified regions were TCR beta CDR3 sequences from RNA transcripts. The TCR CDR3 was amplified in a first-round RT-PCR using the HTBI primer set. MiXCR, applied by TCRdb to the multiplex PCR reads, yields one record per CDR3 protein. The top ten clones hold approximately 8.6% of a sample with about 290,000 distinct CDR3 sequences, about 14% of them seen once. The sample holds many counts of this clonotype. Its antigen remains unknown. The CDR3 runs 17 residues. The trim removed 6 bases at V and 5 bases at J, leaving 15 bases unmatched. In germline, CDR1 is MNHNS, CDR2 SASEGT. The chain is built from TRBV6-1 and TRBJ1-4; 7 bases align to TRBD1. Sequencing used blood. The sequence was obtained from a woman in her 30s with Graves' hyperthyroidism that later progressed to Graves' ophthalmopathy. The CDR3 coding sequence is TGTGCCAGCAGGAGACAGGGCCAGTTGGGCCCGAATGAAAAACTGTTTTTT. Residues: CASRRQGQLGPNEKLFF.